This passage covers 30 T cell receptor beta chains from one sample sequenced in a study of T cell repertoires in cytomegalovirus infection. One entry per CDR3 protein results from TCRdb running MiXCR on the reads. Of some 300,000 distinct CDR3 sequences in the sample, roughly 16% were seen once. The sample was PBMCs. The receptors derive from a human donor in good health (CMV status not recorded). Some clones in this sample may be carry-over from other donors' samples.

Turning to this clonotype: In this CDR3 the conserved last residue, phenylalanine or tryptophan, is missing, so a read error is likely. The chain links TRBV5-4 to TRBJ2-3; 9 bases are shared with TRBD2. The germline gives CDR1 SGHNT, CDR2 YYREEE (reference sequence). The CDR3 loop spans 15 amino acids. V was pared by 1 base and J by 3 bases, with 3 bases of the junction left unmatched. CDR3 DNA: TGTGCCAGCAGCTTGTTGACTAGCGGAACAGATACGCAGTATTCT. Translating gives CASSLLTSGTDTQYS.

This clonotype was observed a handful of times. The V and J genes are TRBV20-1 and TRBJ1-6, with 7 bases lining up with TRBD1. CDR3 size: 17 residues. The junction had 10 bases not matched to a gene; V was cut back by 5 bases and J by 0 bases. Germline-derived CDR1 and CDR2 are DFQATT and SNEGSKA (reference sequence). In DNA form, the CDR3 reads TGCAGTGCTCCTAAGGGGGGACAGAGCTCCTATAATTCACCCCTCCACTTT. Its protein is CSAPKGGQSSYNSPLHF.

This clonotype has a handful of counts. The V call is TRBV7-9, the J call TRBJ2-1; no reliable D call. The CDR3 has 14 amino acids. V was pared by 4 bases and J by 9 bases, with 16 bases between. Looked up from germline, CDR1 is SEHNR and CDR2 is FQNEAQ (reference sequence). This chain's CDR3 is CASSSPLGTAEQFF. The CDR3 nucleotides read TGTGCCAGCAGCTCACCGTTAGGTACGGCTGAGCAGTTCTTC.

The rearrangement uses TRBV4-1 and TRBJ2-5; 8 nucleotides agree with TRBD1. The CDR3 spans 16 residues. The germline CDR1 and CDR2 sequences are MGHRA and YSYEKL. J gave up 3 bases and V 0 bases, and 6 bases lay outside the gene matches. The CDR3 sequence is CASSQDILDREETQYF. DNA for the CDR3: TGCGCCAGCAGCCAAGACATTCTGGACAGGGAAGAGACCCAGTACTTC.

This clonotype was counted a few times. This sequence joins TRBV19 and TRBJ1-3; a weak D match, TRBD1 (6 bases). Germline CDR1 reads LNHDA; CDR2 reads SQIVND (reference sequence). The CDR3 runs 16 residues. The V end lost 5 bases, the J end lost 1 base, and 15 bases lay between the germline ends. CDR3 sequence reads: CASSFLTGTSGNTIYF. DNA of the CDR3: TGTGCCAGTAGTTTTCTCACAGGGACGTCTGGAAACACCATATATTTT.

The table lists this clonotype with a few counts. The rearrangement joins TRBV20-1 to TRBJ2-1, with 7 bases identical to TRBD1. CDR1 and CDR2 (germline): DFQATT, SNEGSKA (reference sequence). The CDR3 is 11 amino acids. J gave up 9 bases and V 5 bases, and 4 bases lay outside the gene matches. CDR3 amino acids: CSALNRGEQFF. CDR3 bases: TGCAGTGCTTTAAACAGGGGTGAGCAGTTCTTC.

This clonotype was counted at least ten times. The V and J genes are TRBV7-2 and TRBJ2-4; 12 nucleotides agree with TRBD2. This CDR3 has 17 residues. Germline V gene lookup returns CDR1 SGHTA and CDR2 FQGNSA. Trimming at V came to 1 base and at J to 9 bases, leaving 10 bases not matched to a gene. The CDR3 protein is CASSLGSLAGGGGIQYF. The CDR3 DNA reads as TGTGCCAGCAGCTTAGGTTCACTAGCGGGGGGAGGAGGCATTCAGTACTTC.

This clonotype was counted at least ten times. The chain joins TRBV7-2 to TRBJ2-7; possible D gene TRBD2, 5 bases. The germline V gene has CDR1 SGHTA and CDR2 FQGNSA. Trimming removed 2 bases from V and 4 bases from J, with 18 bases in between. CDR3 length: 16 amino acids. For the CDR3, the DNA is TGTGCCAGCAGCTTAAGATCTCCCCGCGAGCGGTACGAGCAGTACTTC. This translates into CASSLRSPRERYEQYF. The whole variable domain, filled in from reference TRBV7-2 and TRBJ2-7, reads GAGVSQSPSNKVTEKGKDVELRCDPISGHTALYWYRQSLGQGLEFLIYFQGNSAPDKSGLPSDRFSAERTGGSVSTLTIQRTQQEDSAVYLCASSLRSPRERYEQYFGPGTRLTVT.

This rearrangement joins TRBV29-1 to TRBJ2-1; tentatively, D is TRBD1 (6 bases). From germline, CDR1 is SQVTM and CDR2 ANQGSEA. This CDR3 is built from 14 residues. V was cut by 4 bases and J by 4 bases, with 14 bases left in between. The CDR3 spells CSVGRDISYNEQFF. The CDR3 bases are TGCAGCGTTGGTCGGGACATATCATACAATGAGCAGTTCTTC.

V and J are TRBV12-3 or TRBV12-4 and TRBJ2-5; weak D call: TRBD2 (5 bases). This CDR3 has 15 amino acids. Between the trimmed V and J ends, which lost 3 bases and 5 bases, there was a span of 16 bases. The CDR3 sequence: CASSLRRVVGETQYF. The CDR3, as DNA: TGTGCCAGCAGTTTGAGGCGGGTAGTGGGGGAGACCCAGTACTTC.

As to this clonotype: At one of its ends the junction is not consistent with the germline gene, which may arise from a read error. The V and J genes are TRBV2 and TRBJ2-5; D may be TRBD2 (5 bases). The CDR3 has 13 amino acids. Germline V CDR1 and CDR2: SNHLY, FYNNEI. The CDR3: CASREDLPGAQYF. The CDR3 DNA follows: TGTGCCAGCAGAGAAGATCTACCCGGGGCCCAGTACTTC.

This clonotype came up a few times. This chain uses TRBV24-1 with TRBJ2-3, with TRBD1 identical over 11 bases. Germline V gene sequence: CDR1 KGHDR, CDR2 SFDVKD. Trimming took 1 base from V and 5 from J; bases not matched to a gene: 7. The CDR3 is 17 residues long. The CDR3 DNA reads TGTGCCACCAGTGATTTTAGCGGACAGGGGGCCGGAGATACGCAGTATTTT. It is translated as CATSDFSGQGAGDTQYF.

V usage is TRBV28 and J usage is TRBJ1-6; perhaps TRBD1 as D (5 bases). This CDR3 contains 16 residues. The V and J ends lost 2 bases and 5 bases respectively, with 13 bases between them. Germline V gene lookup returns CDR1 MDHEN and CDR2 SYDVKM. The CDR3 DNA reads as TGTGCCAGCAGTTTACAGGGACGGGGAGATAATTCACCCCTCCACTTT. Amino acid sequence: CASSLQGRGDNSPLHF.

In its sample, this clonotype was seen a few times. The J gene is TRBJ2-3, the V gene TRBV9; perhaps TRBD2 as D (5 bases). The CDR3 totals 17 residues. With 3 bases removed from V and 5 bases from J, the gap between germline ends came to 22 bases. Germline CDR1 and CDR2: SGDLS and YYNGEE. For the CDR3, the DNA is TGTGCCAGCAGCGAGACGATAGGTCTAGCCGGTAGAGATACGCAGTATTTT. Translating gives CASSETIGLAGRDTQYF. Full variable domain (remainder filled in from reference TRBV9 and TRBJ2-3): DSGVTQTPKHLITATGQRVTLRCSPRSGDLSVYWYQQSLDQGLQFLIQYYNGEERAKGNILERFSAQQFPDLHSELNLSSLELGDSALYFCASSETIGLAGRDTQYFGPGTRLTVL.

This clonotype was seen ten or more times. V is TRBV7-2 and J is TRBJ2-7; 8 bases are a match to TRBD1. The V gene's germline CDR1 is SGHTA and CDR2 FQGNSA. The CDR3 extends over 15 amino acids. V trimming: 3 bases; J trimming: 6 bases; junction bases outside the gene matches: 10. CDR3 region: CASSLIRTGFSEQYF. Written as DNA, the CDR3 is TGTGCCAGCAGCTTGATTCGGACAGGGTTTAGCGAGCAGTACTTC.

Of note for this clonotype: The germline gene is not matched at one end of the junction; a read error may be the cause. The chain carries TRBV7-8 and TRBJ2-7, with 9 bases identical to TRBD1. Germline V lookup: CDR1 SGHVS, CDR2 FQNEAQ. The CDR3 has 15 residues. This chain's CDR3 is CANSPGQGGGYEQYF. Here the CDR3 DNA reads TGTGCCAACAGCCCGGGACAGGGAGGGGGCTACGAGCAGTACTTC.

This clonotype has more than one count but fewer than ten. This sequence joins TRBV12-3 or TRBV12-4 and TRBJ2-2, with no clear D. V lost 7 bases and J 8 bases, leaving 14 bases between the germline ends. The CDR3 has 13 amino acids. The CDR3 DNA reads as TGTGCCAGCAACGAAAGAAGCCGAGGGGAGCTGTTTTTT. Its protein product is CASNERSRGELFF.

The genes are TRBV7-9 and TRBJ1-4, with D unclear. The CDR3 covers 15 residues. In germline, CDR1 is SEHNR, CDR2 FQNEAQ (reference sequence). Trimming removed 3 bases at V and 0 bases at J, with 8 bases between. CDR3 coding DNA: TGTGCCAGCAGCTTCGGCGGGACAACTAATGAAAAACTGTTTTTT. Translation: CASSFGGTTNEKLFF.

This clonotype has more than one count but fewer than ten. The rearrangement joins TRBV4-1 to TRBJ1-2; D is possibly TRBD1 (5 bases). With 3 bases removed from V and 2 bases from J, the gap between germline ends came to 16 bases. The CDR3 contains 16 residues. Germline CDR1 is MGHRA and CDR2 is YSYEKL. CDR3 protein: CASSHARGERNYGYTF. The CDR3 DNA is TGCGCCAGCAGCCACGCCCGGGGGGAAAGGAACTATGGCTACACCTTC.

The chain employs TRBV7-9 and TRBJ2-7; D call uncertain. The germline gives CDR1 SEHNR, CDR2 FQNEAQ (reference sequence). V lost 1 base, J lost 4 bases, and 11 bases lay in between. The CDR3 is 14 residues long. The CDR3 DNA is TGTGCCAGCAGCTTAGACCCCGACACATACGAGCAGTACTTC. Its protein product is CASSLDPDTYEQYF.

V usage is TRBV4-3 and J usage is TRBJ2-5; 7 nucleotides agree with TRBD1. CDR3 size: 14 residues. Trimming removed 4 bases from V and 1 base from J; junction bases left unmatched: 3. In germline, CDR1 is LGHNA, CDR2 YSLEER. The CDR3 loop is CASSPTGIQETQYF. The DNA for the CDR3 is TGCGCCAGCAGCCCGACAGGGATCCAAGAGACCCAGTACTTC.

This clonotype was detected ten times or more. CDR3 sequence reads: CASSLRTGGVYTF. DNA for the CDR3: TGTGCCAGCAGTCTGAGGACAGGGGGCGTCTACACCTTC. The V call is TRBV6-2 or TRBV6-3, the J call TRBJ1-2; 11 nucleotides match TRBD1. The length of the CDR3 is 13 residues. With V trimmed by 5 bases and J by 10 bases, 6 bases remained unmatched. Germline V gene sequence: CDR1 MNHEY, CDR2 SVGEGT.

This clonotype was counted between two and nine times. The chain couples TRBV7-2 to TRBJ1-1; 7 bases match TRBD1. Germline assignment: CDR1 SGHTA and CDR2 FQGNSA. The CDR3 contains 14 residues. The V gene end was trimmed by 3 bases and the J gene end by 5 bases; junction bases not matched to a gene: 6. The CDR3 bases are TGTGCCAGCAGCTTTAAGGGGGCGAGGACTGAAGCTTTCTTT. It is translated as CASSFKGARTEAFF.

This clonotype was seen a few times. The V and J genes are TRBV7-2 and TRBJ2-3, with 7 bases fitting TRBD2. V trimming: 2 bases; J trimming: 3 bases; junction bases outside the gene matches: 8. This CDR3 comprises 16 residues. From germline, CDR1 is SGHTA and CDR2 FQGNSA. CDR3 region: CASSLNSRGVTDTQYF. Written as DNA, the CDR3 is TGTGCCAGCAGCTTAAATTCTCGGGGGGTGACAGATACGCAGTATTTT.

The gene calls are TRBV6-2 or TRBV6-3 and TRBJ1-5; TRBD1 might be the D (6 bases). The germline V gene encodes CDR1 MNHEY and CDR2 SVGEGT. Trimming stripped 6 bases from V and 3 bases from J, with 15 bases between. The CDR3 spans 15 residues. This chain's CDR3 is CASRVTAGANQPQHF. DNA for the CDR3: TGTGCCAGCAGAGTTACGGCGGGGGCCAATCAGCCCCAGCATTTT.

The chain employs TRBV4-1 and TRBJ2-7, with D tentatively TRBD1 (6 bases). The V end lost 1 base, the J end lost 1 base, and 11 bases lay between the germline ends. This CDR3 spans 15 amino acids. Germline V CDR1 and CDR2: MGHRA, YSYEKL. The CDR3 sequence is CASSQVRTESYEQYF. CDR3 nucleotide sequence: TGCGCCAGCAGCCAAGTTAGGACAGAATCCTACGAGCAGTACTTC.

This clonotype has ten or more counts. The CDR3 loop reads CASSLVEGLASRSYF. CDR3 DNA: TGTGCCAGCAGCTTAGTAGAGGGACTAGCGTCCCGGAGCTACTTC. V gene TRBV7-2 combines with J gene TRBJ2-7, with 10 bases fitting TRBD2. In germline, CDR1 is SGHTA, CDR2 FQGNSA. The CDR3 loop spans 15 amino acids. J was trimmed by 13 bases and V by 1 base; bases with no gene match: 13. Based on the CDR3 plus reference TRBV7-2 and TRBJ2-7, the full variable domain is GAGVSQSPSNKVTEKGKDVELRCDPISGHTALYWYRQSLGQGLEFLIYFQGNSAPDKSGLPSDRFSAERTGGSVSTLTIQRTQQEDSAVYLCASSLVEGLASRSYFGPGTRLTVT.

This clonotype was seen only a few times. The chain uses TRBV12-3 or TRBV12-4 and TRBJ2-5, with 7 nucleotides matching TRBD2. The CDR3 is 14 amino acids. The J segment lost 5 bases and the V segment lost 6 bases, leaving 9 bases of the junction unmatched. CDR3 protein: CASRRAGLRETQYF. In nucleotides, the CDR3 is TGTGCCAGCAGGAGAGCGGGGCTCAGGGAGACCCAGTACTTC.

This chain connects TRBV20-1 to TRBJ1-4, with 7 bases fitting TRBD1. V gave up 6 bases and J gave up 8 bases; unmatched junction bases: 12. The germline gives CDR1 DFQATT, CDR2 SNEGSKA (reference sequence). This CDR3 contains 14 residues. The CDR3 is CSAQGGAPREKLFF. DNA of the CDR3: TGCAGTGCCCAAGGGGGCGCCCCGCGGGAAAAACTGTTTTTT.

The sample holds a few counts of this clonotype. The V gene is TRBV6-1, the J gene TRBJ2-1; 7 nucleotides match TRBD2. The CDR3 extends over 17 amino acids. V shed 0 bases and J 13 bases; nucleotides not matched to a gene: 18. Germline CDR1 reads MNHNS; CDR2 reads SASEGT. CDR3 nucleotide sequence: TGTGCCAGCAGTGAAGCTTCCAGGAGGGTTCTAGCGGTAAGCCAGTTCTTC. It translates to CASSEASRRVLAVSQFF.